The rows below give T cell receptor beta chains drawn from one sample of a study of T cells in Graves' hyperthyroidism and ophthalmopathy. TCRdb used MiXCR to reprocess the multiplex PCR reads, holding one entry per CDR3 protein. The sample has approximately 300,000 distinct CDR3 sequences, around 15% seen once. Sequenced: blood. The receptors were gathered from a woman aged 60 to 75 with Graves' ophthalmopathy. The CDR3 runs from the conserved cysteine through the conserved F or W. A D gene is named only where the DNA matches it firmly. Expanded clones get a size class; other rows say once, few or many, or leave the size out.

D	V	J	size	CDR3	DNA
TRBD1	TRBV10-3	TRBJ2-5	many	CAISAQTGRMETQYF	TGTGCCATCAGTGCTCAGACAGGGAGAATGGAGACCCAGTACTTC
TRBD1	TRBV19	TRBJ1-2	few	CASRDRGRATMSYTF	TGTGCCAGTAGGGACAGGGGCCGAGCGACAATGAGCTACACCTTC
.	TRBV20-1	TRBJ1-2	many	CSANTHNYGYTF	TGCAGTGCTAATACGCATAACTATGGCTACACCTTC
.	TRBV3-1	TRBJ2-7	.	CASSHVAAGLSYEQYF	TGTGCCAGCAGCCATGTCGCCGCAGGGCTCTCCTACGAGCAGTACTTC
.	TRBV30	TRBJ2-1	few	CAWSDGREEQFF	TGTGCCTGGAGTGACGGGCGGGAAGAGCAGTTCTTC
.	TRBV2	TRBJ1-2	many	CASSAEGGYGYTF	TGTGCCAGCAGCGCAGAGGGAGGCTATGGCTACACCTTC
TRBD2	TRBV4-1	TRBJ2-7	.	CASSQDGTSFYEQYF	TGCGCCAGCAGCCAAGATGGGACTAGCTTCTACGAGCAGTACTTC
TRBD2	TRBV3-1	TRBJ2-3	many	CASSRIAGATTDTQYF	TGTGCCAGCAGCAGGATAGCGGGGGCGACCACAGATACGCAGTATTTT
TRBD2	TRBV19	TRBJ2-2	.	CASSVSGMNIGELFF	TGTGCCAGTAGCGTTAGCGGGATGAACATCGGGGAGCTGTTTTTT
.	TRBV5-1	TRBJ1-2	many	CASSTGVSGGYTF	TGCGCCAGCAGTACGGGAGTCTCAGGTGGCTACACCTTC
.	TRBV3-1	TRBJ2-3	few	CASSQVGGRKDTQYF	TGTGCCAGCAGCCAAGTCGGGGGGCGTAAAGATACGCAGTATTTT
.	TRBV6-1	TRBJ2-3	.	CASSRSSHTQYF	TGTGCCAGCAGTCGGTCCAGTCATACGCAGTATTTT
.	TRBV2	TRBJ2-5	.	CASLRVGRETQYF	TGTGCCAGCCTAAGAGTAGGGAGGGAGACCCAGTACTTC
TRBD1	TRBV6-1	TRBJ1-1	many	CASSSGQGQEGEAFF	TGTGCCAGCAGTTCCGGACAGGGTCAAGAGGGTGAAGCTTTCTTT
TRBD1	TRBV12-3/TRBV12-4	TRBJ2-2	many	CASRGQLTGELFF	TGTGCCAGCAGGGGACAGTTGACCGGGGAGCTGTTTTTT
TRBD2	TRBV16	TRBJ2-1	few	CASSIRDYSNEQFF	TGTGCCAGCAGTATCCGGGACTATTCCAATGAGCAGTTCTTC
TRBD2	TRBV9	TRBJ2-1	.	CASSVASSGGYEQFF	TGTGCCAGCAGCGTAGCGTCTAGCGGGGGCTATGAGCAGTTCTTC
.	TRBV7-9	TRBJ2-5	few	CASSSFRVDETQYF	TGTGCCAGCAGCTCCTTTAGGGTCGACGAGACCCAGTACTTC
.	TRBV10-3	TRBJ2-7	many	CAISDARGAAYEQYF	TGTGCCATCAGTGACGCCCGGGGCGCGGCCTACGAGCAGTACTTC
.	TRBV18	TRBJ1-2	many	CASSPDIGTVDGYTF	TGTGCCAGCTCACCAGACATCGGGACGGTGGATGGCTACACCTTC
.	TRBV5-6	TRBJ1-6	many	CASSAREGRNSPLHF	TGTGCCAGCAGCGCCAGGGAGGGGAGAAATTCACCCCTCCACTTT
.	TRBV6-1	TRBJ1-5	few	CASSRAGRGNQPQHF	TGTGCCAGCAGCAGAGCGGGACGGGGCAATCAGCCCCAGCATTTT
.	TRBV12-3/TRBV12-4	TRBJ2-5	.	CASSLYRETQYF	TGTGCCAGCAGTCTCTACCGGGAGACCCAGTACTTC
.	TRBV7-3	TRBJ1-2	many	CASSLNDRGLGYTF	TGTGCCAGCAGCTTAAACGATCGGGGGCTGGGCTACACCTTC